This T cell receptor beta chain was identified in a study of PD-1 blockade in classical Hodgkin lymphoma. Study as a whole: Nivolumab dosing for patients was 3 mg/kg, administered intravenously every 2 weeks.

The patients all showed relapse after autologous stem cell transplantation, while their brentuximab vedotin exposure varied. The CDR3 length is 14 residues. In germline, CDR1 is GTSNPN, CDR2 SVGIG (reference sequence). The germline V and J ends were trimmed by 2 bases and 6 bases, with 17 bases remaining between them. Whole-study results and caveats: In CD4+ cells, TCR diversity went up significantly by C4D1, but in CD8+ cells it did not. Lower baseline TCR diversity was reported for newly diagnosed patients than for healthy donors.

Sequencing was performed with immunoSEQ multiplex PCR; in TCRdb, only in-frame clones are kept and a portion is missing. The sample includes 12,000 to 15,000 clones, around 83% seen only once; the top ten take approximately 4.5%. This clone appeared a few times. What it recognizes is unknown. The sample here was peripheral blood mononuclear cells (PBMCs), taken at baseline. The origin of this receptor is a human donor with classical Hodgkin lymphoma. This chain links TRBV30 with TRBJ2-7; no clear D. The CDR3 reads CAWSLEGLLFEQYF. DNA for the CDR3: TGTGCCTGGAGTCTTGAAGGGCTCCTGTTCGAGCAGTACTTC.